These 20 T cell receptor beta chains came from one sample sequenced in a study of CD8 T cells in Susac syndrome. Reverse transcription of roughly 0.45 to 1 ug RNA was performed with random hexamers. TCRdb passed the immunoSEQ multiplex PCR reads through MiXCR, listing each CDR3 protein once. The profile shows fewer than 85,000 distinct CDR3 sequences, just under 95% of them singletons. Source material: CD8+ T cells from PBMCs. These receptors all come from a human donor with multiple sclerosis.

V usage is TRBV6-6 and J usage is TRBJ2-3; a possible D gene is TRBD2 (6 bases). V lost 0 bases and J 5 bases, leaving 12 bases between the germline ends. This CDR3 has 15 residues. From germline, CDR1 is MNHNY and CDR2 SVGAGI (reference sequence). This chain's CDR3 is CASSYSPGAEDTQYF. Here the CDR3 DNA reads TGTGCCAGCAGTTACTCGCCGGGAGCGGAAGATACGCAGTATTTT.

This chain joins TRBV25-1 and TRBJ1-1; D gene ambiguous. The V gene lost 2 bases and the J gene lost 1 base, with 8 bases spanning the gap. Per the germline V gene, CDR1 is MGHDK and CDR2 is SYGVNS. The CDR3 is 14 residues long. Written as DNA, the CDR3 is TGTGCCAGCAGTGAAAGCACCTGGAACACTGAAGCTTTCTTT. It is translated as CASSESTWNTEAFF. The full variable domain, with the rest looked up from reference TRBV25-1 and TRBJ1-1, is EADIYQTPRYLVIGTGKKITLECSQTMGHDKMYWYQQDPGMELHLIHYSYGVNSTEKGDLSSESTVSRIRTEHFPLTLESARPSHTSQYLCASSESTWNTEAFFGQGTRLTVV.

The CDR3 loop reads CASSLGTSGGYEQYF. The CDR3 DNA sequence: TGCGCCAGCAGCCTTGGGACTAGCGGGGGATACGAGCAGTACTTC. V and J are TRBV5-1 and TRBJ2-7, with 14 bases aligning to TRBD2. Germline V gene data show CDR1 as SGHRS and CDR2 as YFSETQ. CDR3 size: 15 residues. The V segment lost 4 bases and the J segment 4 bases; nucleotides outside the gene matches: 4.

This clonotype was seen a single time. This chain connects TRBV11-2 to TRBJ2-7, with TRBD1 matching over 7 bases. This CDR3 has 16 residues. CDR1 SGHAT and CDR2 FQNNGV come from the germline V gene. V was pared by 5 bases and J by 2 bases, with 12 bases of the junction left unmatched. CDR3 region: CASSGITLGTAYEQYF. Written as DNA, the CDR3 is TGTGCCAGCAGCGGAATAACCTTAGGGACAGCCTACGAGCAGTACTTC.

This chain joins TRBV7-2 and TRBJ2-2; 7 nucleotides match TRBD1. Germline assignment: CDR1 SGHTA and CDR2 FQGNSA. V was clipped by 5 bases and J by 5 bases; unmatched bases: 5. This CDR3 is 14 amino acids long. CDR3 in DNA: TGTGCCAGCAGCGAGCACAGGGGTACCGGGGAGCTGTTTTTT. Translating gives CASSEHRGTGELFF.

The chain has TRBV9 and TRBJ1-1, with TRBD1 as a possible D gene (5 bases). The V gene lost 0 bases and the J gene lost 7 bases, with 10 bases spanning the gap. The CDR3 totals 13 residues. Germline V gives CDR1 SGDLS, CDR2 YYNGEE. CDR3: CASSVGLGGEAFF. CDR3 bases: TGTGCCAGCAGCGTAGGACTCGGGGGTGAAGCTTTCTTT.

V gene TRBV19 combines with J gene TRBJ2-7, with 7 bases identical to TRBD1. Germline trimming cut 4 bases from V and 2 bases from J; bases unmatched to any gene: 2. The CDR3 has 13 amino acids. Germline CDR1 is LNHDA and CDR2 is SQIVND (reference sequence). The chain's CDR3 is CASSNGQAYEQYF. As DNA, the CDR3 is TGTGCCAGTAGTAACGGACAGGCCTACGAGCAGTACTTC.

This chain links TRBV29-1 with TRBJ2-7, with 9 bases fitting TRBD2. Germline V gives CDR1 SQVTM, CDR2 ANQGSEA. The J segment lost 1 base and the V segment lost 5 bases, leaving 3 bases of the junction unmatched. There are 13 residues in the CDR3. In DNA form, the CDR3 reads TGCAGCGTTCACCTAGCGGGGTCCTACGAGCAGTACTTC. Translating it yields CSVHLAGSYEQYF.

On this clonotype itself: One end of the junction is discordant with germline, which a read error may explain. The genes are TRBV9 and TRBJ1-2; D is unclear. The V gene's germline CDR1 is SGDLS and CDR2 YYNGEE. The CDR3 contains 15 residues. CDR3 sequence (DNA): TGTGCCAGCAGCCCCAGTGGAGAGACTAACTATGGCTACACTTTC. It translates to CASSPSGETNYGYTF.

V and J are TRBV27 and TRBJ2-1; D possibly corresponds to TRBD2 (6 bases). Germline V gene lookup returns CDR1 MNHEY and CDR2 SMNVEV (reference sequence). The V gene lost 2 bases and the J gene lost 1 base, with 12 bases spanning the gap. This CDR3 comprises 16 residues. This CDR3 reads CASSLGLAVSYNEQFF. Written as DNA, the CDR3 is TGTGCCAGCAGTTTAGGTTTAGCGGTTTCCTACAATGAGCAGTTCTTC.

This clonotype has just a few counts. The chain combines TRBV29-1 with TRBJ2-7; 8 bases agree with TRBD1. V trimming: 3 bases; J trimming: 4 bases; junction bases outside the gene matches: 8. This CDR3 is 14 amino acids long. From germline, CDR1 is SQVTM and CDR2 ANQGSEA. In DNA form, the CDR3 reads TGCAGCGTTGAGACGAGTACAGGGGGGTACGAGCAGTACTTC. It is translated as CSVETSTGGYEQYF.

V is TRBV19 and J is TRBJ2-1, with 10 bases lining up with TRBD1. The V segment lost 5 bases and the J segment 3 bases; nucleotides outside the gene matches: 4. CDR1 is LNHDA and CDR2 is SQIVND in the germline V gene (reference sequence). The CDR3 is made up of 15 amino acids. CDR3 in amino acids: CASSGTGAVYNEQFF. DNA for the CDR3: TGTGCCAGTAGTGGGACAGGGGCAGTCTACAATGAGCAGTTCTTC.

V gene TRBV7-9 combines with J gene TRBJ1-2; D call uncertain. CDR3 length: 12 amino acids. Germline V lookup: CDR1 SEHNR, CDR2 FQNEAQ (reference sequence). V lost 5 bases, J lost 6 bases, and 10 bases lay in between. CDR3 nucleotide sequence: TGTGCCAGCAGCCCCATCGGGGATGGCTACACCTTC. It encodes CASSPIGDGYTF.

The chain carries TRBV27 and TRBJ1-2; 7 bases agree with TRBD1. The CDR3 covers 13 residues. The V gene end was trimmed by 3 bases and the J gene end by 7 bases; junction bases not matched to a gene: 5. Germline V gene data show CDR1 as MNHEY and CDR2 as SMNVEV (reference sequence). The CDR3 is CASSFPTGSGYTF. The CDR3 nucleotides read TGTGCCAGCAGTTTCCCGACAGGGTCTGGCTACACCTTC.

This clonotype came up once. This rearrangement joins TRBV13 to TRBJ2-1, with 9 bases matching TRBD2. Losses at the gene ends were 2 bases for V and 7 bases for J; bases not matched to a gene: 9. CDR3 length: 16 residues. Germline loops: CDR1 PRHDT, CDR2 FYEKMQ (reference sequence). CDR3 in DNA: TGTGCCAGCAGCTTAAGGCCTAGCGGGGAGCTGAATGAGCAGTTCTTC. Protein: CASSLRPSGELNEQFF.

The rearrangement links TRBV30 to TRBJ1-2; a possible D gene is TRBD1 (6 bases). CDR1 is GTSNPN and CDR2 is SVGIG in the germline V gene (reference sequence). The CDR3 has 14 residues. Trimming shortened V by 0 bases and J by 6 bases, and 14 bases separated the two germline ends. For the CDR3, the DNA is TGTGCCTGGAGTGTACTAGGGACATCGGATGGCTACACCTTC. Translating it yields CAWSVLGTSDGYTF.

The chain couples TRBV29-1 to TRBJ1-2; 7 bases are shared with TRBD1. Germline CDR1 and CDR2: SQVTM and ANQGSEA. CDR3 length equals 12 residues. V dropped 4 bases and J dropped 4; count of bases not matched to a gene: 3. The CDR3 loop is CSVVGQTYGYTF. Written as DNA, the CDR3 is TGCAGCGTTGTGGGACAGACCTATGGCTACACCTTC.

In this sample, this clonotype turned up once. The DNA for the CDR3 is TGTGCCAGCAGCTGGTCAGGGGACACTGAAGCTTTCTTT. The encoded protein is CASSWSGDTEAFF. J is TRBJ1-1 and V is TRBV11-3, with D maybe TRBD1 (6 bases). Looked up from germline, CDR1 is SGHNT and CDR2 is YENEEA. The CDR3 consists of 13 residues. Between the trimmed V and J ends, which lost 4 bases and 3 bases, there was a span of 9 bases. Full variable domain (outside the CDR3, taken from reference TRBV11-3 and TRBJ1-1): EAGVVQSPRYKIIEKKQPVAFWCNPISGHNTLYWYLQNLGQGPELLIRYENEEAVDDSQLPKDRFSAERLKGVDSTLKIQPAELGDSAVYLCASSWSGDTEAFFGQGTRLTVV.

The rearrangement uses TRBV5-4 and TRBJ2-2; a possible D gene is TRBD1 (6 bases). In germline, CDR1 is SGHNT, CDR2 YYREEE (reference sequence). The V end was cut by 0 bases, the J end by 6 bases, with 9 bases between. The CDR3 contains 14 residues. CDR3 coding DNA: TGTGCCAGCAGCTTGGGACAGGAGTCCGGGGAGCTGTTTTTT. This codes for CASSLGQESGELFF.

V is TRBV20-1 and J is TRBJ2-5; D tentatively reads TRBD1 or TRBD2 (6 bases each). The V end was cut by 0 bases, the J end by 5 bases, with 10 bases between. The CDR3 length is 13 residues. The germline V gene has CDR1 DFQATT and CDR2 SNEGSKA (reference sequence). For the CDR3, the DNA is TGCAGTGCTAGAGAGTGGAGGGGGGAGACCCAGTACTTC. This encodes CSAREWRGETQYF.